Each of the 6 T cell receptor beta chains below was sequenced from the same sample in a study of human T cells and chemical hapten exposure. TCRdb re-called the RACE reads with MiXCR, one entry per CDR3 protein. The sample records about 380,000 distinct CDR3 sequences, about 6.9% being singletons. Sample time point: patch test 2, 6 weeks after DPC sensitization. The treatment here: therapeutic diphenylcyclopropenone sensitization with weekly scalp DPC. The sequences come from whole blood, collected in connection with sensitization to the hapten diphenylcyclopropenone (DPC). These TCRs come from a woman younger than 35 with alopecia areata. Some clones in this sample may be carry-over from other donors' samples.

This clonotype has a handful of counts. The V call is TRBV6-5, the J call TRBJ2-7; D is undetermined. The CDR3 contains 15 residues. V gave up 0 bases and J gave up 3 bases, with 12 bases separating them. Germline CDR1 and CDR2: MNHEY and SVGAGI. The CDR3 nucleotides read TGTGCCAGCAGTTACTCCTCCCAGCCGGGCTACGAGCAGTACTTC. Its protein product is CASSYSSQPGYEQYF.

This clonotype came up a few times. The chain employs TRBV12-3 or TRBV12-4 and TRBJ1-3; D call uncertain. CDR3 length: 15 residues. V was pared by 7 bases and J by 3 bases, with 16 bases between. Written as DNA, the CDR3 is TGTGCCAGCACTTCGAGAGGGCTCCGTGGAAACACCATATATTTT. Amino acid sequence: CASTSRGLRGNTIYF.

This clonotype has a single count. DNA for the CDR3: TGCAGTGCTACCCCCTTAGGACTAGCGTCTTCCTACGAGCAGTACTTC. It is translated as CSATPLGLASSYEQYF. V is TRBV20-1 and J is TRBJ2-7, with 9 nucleotides matching TRBD2. The CDR3 length is 16 residues. V was clipped by 4 bases and J by 1 base; unmatched bases: 11. Germline V gives CDR1 DFQATT, CDR2 SNEGSKA (reference sequence).

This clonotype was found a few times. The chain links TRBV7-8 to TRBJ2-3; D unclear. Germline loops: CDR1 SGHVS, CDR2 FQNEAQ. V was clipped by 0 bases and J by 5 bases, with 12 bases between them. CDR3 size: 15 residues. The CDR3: CASSLAARSGDTQYF. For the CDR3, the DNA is TGTGCCAGCAGCTTAGCGGCTAGGTCGGGAGATACGCAGTATTTT.

The CDR3 region is CASSQYSGGAIYEQYF. The CDR3 coding sequence is TGCGCCAGCAGCCAATATAGCGGGGGAGCCATCTACGAGCAGTACTTC. This chain connects TRBV4-1 to TRBJ2-7; 9 nucleotides align to TRBD2. From germline, CDR1 is MGHRA and CDR2 YSYEKL. There are 16 residues in the CDR3. The V gene end was trimmed by 2 bases and the J gene end by 3 bases; junction bases not matched to a gene: 8.

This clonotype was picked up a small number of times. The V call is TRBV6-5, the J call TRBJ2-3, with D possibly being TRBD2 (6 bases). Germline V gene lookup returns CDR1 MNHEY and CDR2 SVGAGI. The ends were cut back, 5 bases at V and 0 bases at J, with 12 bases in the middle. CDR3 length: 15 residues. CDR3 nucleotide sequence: TGTGCCAGCAGTATGGAGGGAGGAAGCACAGATACGCAGTATTTT. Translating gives CASSMEGGSTDTQYF.